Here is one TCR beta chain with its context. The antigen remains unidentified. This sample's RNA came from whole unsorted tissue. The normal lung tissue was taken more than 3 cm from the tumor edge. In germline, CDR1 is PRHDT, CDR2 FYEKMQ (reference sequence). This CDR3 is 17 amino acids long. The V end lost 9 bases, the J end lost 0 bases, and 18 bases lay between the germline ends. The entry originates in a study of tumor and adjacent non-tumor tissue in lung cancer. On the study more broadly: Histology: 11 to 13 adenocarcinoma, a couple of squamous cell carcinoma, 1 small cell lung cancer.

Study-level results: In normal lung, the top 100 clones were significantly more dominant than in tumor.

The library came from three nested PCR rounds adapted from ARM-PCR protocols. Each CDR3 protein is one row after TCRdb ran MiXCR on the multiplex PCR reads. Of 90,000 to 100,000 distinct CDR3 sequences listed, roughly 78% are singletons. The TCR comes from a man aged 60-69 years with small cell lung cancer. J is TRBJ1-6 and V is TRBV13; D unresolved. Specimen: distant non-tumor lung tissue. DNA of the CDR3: TGTGCCAGTAACCAAAACCACGGAAGCTCCTATAATTCACCCCTCCACTTT. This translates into CASNQNHGSSYNSPLHF. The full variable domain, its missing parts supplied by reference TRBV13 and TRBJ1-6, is AAGVIQSPRHLIKEKRETATLKCYPIPRHDTVYWYQQGPGQDPQFLISFYEKMQSDKGSIPDRFSAQQFSDYHSELNMSSLELGDSALYFCASNQNHGSSYNSPLHFGNGTRLTVT.